Listed here is a single TCR beta chain. Its target is not known. This entry comes from a study of cytomegalovirus exposure and HLA in healthy donors. Study at large: From approximately 170 million T cells, an earlier analysis saw approximately 110 million unique TCR beta sequences. Study-wide results and caveats: Another analysis was done later, and it associated approximately 17,000 TCR beta sequences with HLA alleles at 0.05 false discovery rate. Excluded: some indistinguishable V segments such as TRBV6-2 and TRBV6-3. The authors judged a highly shared variant cluster likely a sequencing artifact.

PCR was performed using 60 Vbeta and 13 Jbeta primers. Data came from immunoSEQ multiplex PCR; TCRdb stores just in-frame clones and leaves some out. Here the sample spans 150,000 to 200,000 clones, approximately 81% being singletons. Deletions cut 5 bases from V and 5 bases from J, with 16 bases between. There are 15 residues in the CDR3. Germline assignment: CDR1 MNHEY and CDR2 SVGAGI. V gene TRBV6-5 combines with J gene TRBJ1-5, with a weak D call TRBD1 (5 bases). Sequences were obtained from PBMCs. This receptor was identified in a man younger than 35 in good health and CMV-seronegative. The CDR3 DNA reads TGTGCCAGCAGTGCCGGTGGAGGGGTTGATCAGCCCCAGCATTTT. Its protein product is CASSAGGGVDQPQHF.